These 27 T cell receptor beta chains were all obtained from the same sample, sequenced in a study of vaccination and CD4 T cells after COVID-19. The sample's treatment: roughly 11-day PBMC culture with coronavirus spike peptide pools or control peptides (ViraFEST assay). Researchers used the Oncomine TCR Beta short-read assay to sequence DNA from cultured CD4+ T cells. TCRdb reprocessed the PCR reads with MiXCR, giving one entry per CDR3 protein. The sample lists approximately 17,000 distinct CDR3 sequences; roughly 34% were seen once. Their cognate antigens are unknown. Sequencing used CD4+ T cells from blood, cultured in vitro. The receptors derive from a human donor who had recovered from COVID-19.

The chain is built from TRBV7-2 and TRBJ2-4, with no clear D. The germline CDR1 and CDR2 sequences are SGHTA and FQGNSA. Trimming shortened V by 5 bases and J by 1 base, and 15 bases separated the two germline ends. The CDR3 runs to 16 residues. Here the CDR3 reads CASSPGWALAKNIQYF. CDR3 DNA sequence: TGTGCCAGCAGCCCAGGCTGGGCTCTCGCCAAAAACATTCAGTACTTC.

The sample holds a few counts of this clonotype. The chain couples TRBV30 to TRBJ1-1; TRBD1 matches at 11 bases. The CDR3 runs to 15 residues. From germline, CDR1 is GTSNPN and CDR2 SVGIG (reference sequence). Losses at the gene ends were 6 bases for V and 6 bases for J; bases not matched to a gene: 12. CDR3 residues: CACTRTGGGLSEAFF. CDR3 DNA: TGTGCCTGCACCCGGACAGGGGGCGGGTTGTCTGAAGCTTTCTTT.

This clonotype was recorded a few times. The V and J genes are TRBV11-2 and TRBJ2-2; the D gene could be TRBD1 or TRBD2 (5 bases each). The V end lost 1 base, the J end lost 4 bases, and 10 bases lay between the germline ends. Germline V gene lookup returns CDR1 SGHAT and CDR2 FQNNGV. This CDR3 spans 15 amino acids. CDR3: CASSLVGTSTGELFF. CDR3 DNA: TGTGCCAGCAGCTTAGTGGGGACGAGCACCGGGGAGCTGTTTTTT.

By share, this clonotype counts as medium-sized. The chain's CDR3 is CSARDGGGSGYTF. CDR3 DNA sequence: TGCAGTGCTAGAGATGGGGGGGGAAGCGGCTACACCTTC. The V and J genes are TRBV20-1 and TRBJ1-2, with D possibly being TRBD1 (5 bases). V lost 0 bases and J 8 bases, leaving 13 bases between the germline ends. The V gene's germline CDR1 is DFQATT and CDR2 SNEGSKA (reference sequence). CDR3 size: 13 residues.

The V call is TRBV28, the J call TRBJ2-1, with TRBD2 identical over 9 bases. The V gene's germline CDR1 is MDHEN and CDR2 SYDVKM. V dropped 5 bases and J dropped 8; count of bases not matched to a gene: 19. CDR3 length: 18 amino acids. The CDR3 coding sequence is TGTGCCAGCAGTCTGCCCCCCTGGGGTAGCGGGAGAAGCTATGAGCAGTTCTTC. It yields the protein CASSLPPWGSGRSYEQFF.

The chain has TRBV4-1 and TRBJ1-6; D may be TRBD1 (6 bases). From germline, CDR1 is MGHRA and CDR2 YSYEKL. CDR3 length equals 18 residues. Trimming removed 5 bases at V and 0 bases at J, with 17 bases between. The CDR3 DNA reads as TGCGCCAGCAGCTTAGGACAGTTAACGAGCTCCTATAATTCACCCCTCCACTTT. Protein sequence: CASSLGQLTSSYNSPLHF.

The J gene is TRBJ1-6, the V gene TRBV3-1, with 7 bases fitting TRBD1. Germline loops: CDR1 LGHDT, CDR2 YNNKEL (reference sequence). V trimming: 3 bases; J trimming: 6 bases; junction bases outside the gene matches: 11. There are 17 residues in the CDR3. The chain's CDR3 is CASSQNRGAYFNSPLHF. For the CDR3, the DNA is TGTGCCAGCAGCCAGAACAGGGGTGCTTACTTTAATTCACCCCTCCACTTT.

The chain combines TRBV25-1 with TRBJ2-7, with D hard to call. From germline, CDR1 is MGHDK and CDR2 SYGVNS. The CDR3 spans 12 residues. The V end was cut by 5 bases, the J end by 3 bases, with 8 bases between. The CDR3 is CASSSAVYEQYF. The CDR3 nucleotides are TGTGCCAGCAGTTCTGCAGTCTACGAGCAGTACTTC.

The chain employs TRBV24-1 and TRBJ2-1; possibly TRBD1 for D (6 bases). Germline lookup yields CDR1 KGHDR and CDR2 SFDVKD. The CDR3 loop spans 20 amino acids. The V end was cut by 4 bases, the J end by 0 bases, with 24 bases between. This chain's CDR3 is CATSDQGYVIGTSSYNEQFF. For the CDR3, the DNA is TGTGCCACCAGTGACCAGGGGTATGTGATCGGGACCAGCTCCTACAATGAGCAGTTCTTC.

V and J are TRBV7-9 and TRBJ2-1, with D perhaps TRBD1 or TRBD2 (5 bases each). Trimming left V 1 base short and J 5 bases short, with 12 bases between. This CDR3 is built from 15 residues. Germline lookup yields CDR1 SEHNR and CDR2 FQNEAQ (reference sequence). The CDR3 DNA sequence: TGTGCCAGCAGCTTAGTACGGGACGTGGACAATGAGCAGTTCTTC. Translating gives CASSLVRDVDNEQFF. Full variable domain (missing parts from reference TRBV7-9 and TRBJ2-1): DTGVSQNPRHKITKRGQNVTFRCDPISEHNRLYWYRQTLGQGPEFLTYFQNEAQLEKSRLLSDRFSAERPKGSFSTLEIQRTEQGDSAMYLCASSLVRDVDNEQFFGPGTRLTVL.

In nucleotides, the CDR3 is TGTGCCACCAGTGATTCGGGCCCTCAGTCAGATACGCAGTATTTT. Protein: CATSDSGPQSDTQYF. The rearrangement joins TRBV24-1 to TRBJ2-3; no reliable D call. This CDR3 region has 15 residues. Per the germline V gene, CDR1 is KGHDR and CDR2 is SFDVKD. The germline V and J ends were trimmed by 2 bases and 4 bases, with 12 bases remaining between them.

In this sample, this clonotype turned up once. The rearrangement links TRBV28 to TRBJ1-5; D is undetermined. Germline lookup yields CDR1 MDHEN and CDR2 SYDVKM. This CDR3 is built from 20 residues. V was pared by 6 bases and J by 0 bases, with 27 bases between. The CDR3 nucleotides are TGTGCCAGCAGCCCTGATTACCTAAGTGGGCGGGAGTATAGCAATCAGCCCCAGCATTTT. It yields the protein CASSPDYLSGREYSNQPQHF. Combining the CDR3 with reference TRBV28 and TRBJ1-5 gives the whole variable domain DVKVTQSSRYLVKRTGEKVFLECVQDMDHENMFWYRQDPGLGLRLIYFSYDVKMKEKGDIPEGYSVSREKKERFSLILESASTNQTSMYLCASSPDYLSGREYSNQPQHFGDGTRLSIL.

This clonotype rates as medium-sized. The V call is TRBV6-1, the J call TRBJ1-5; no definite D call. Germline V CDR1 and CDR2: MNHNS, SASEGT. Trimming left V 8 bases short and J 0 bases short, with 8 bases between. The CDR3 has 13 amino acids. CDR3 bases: TGTGCCAGCCTGGGCCATAGCAATCAGCCCCAGCATTTT. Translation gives CASLGHSNQPQHF.

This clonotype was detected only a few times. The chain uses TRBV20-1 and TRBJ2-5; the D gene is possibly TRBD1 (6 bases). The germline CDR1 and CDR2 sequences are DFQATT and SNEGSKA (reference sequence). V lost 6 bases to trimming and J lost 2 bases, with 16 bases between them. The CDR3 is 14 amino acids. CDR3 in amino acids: CSARTSQGQETQYF. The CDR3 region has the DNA TGCAGTGCCCGAACGAGCCAGGGGCAAGAGACCCAGTACTTC.

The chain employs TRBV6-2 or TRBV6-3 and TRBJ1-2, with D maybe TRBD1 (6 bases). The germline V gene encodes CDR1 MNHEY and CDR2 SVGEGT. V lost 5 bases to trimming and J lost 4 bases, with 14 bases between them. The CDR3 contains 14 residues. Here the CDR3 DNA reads TGTGCCAGCAGTCCAGGACAGAGCCCCTATGGCTACACCTTC. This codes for CASSPGQSPYGYTF.

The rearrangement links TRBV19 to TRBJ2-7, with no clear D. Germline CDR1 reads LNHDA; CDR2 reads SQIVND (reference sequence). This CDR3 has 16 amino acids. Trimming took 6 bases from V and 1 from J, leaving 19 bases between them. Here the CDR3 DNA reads TGTGCCAGTAGAGAAGGCCCTGGTTTCGGTTCCTACGAGCAGTACTTC. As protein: CASREGPGFGSYEQYF. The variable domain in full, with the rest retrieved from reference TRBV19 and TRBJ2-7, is DGGITQSPKYLFRKEGQNVTLSCEQNLNHDAMYWYRQDPGQGLRLIYYSQIVNDFQKGDIAEGYSVSREKKESFPLTVTSAQKNPTAFYLCASREGPGFGSYEQYFGPGTRLTVT.

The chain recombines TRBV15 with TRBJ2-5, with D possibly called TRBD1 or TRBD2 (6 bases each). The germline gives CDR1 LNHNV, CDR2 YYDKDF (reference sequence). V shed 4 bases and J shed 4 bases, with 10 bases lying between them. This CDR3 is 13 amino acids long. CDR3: CATSIGGGETQYF. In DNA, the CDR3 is TGTGCCACCAGCATCGGGGGCGGAGAGACCCAGTACTTC.

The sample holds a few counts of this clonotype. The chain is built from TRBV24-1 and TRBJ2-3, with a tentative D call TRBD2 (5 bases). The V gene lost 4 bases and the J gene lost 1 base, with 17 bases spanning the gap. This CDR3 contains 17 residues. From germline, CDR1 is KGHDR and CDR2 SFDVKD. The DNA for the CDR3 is TGTGCCACCAGTGACCCCTCGGGGTATAGCGGCACAGATACGCAGTATTTT. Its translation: CATSDPSGYSGTDTQYF.

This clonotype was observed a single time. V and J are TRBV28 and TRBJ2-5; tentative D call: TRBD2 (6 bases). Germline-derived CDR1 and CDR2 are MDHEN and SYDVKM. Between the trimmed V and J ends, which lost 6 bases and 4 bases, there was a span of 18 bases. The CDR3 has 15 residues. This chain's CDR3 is CASSPGLQRVETQYF. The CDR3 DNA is TGTGCCAGCAGCCCGGGACTTCAGCGGGTAGAGACCCAGTACTTC.

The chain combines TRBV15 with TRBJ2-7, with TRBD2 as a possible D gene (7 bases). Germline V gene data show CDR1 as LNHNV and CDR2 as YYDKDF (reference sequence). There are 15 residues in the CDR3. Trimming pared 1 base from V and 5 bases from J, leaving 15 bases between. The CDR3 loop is CATSRGEGDVDEQYF. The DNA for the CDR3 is TGTGCCACCAGCAGAGGGGAGGGGGATGTGGACGAGCAGTACTTC.

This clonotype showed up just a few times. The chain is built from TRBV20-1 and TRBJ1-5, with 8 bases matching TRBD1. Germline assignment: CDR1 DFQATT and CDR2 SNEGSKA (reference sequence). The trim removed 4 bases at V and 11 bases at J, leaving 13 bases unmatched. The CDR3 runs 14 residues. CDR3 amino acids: CSANGQGRLSAQHF. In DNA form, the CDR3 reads TGCAGTGCTAACGGACAGGGCCGGTTATCAGCCCAGCATTTT.

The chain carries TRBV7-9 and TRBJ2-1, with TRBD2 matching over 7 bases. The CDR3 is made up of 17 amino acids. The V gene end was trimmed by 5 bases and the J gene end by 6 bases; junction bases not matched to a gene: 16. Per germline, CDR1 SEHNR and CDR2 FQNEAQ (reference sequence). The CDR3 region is CASSPPFRLAVSNEQFF. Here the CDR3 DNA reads TGTGCCAGCAGCCCCCCCTTCAGGCTAGCGGTGTCCAATGAGCAGTTCTTC.

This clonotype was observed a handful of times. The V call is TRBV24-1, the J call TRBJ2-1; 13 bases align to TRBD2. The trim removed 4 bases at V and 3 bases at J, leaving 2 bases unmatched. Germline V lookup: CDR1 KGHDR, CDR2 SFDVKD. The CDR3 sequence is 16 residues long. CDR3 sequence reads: CATSEGTSGIYNEQFF. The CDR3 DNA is TGTGCCACCAGTGAGGGGACTAGCGGGATCTACAATGAGCAGTTCTTC.

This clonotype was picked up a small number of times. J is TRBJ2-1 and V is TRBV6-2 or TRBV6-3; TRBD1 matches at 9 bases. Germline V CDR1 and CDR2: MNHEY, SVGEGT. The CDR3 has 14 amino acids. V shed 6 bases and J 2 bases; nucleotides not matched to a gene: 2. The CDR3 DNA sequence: TGTGCCAGCAGGGACAGGGGCACCTACAATGAGCAGTTCTTC. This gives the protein CASRDRGTYNEQFF.

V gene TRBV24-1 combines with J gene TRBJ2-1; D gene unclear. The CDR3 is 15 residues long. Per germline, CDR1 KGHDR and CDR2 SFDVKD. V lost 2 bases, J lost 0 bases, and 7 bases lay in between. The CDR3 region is CATSDSRSSYNEQFF. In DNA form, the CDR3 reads TGTGCCACCAGTGATTCTCGGAGCTCCTACAATGAGCAGTTCTTC.

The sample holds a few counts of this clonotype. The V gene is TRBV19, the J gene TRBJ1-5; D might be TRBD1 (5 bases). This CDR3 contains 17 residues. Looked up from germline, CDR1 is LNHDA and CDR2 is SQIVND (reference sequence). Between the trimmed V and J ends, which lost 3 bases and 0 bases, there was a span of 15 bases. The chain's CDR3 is CASSIRGPSLSNQPQHF. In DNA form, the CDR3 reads TGTGCCAGTAGTATCCGGGGACCTTCTCTTAGCAATCAGCCCCAGCATTTT.

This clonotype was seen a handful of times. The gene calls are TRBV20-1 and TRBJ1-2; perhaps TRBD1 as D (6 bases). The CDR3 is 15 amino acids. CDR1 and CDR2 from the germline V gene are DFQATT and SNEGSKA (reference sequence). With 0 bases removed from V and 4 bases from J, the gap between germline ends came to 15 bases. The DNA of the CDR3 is TGCAGTGCTAGAGATCCGGCTAAACAGGGCTATGGCTACACCTTC. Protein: CSARDPAKQGYGYTF.